The 8 T cell receptor beta chains below come from one sample, sequenced in a study of blood T cell repertoires in COVID-19. Produced via immunoSEQ multiplex PCR; TCRdb's table is partial and in-frame only. Of some 210,000 clones listed, approximately 91% are singletons. The material sequenced was peripheral blood. These receptors were obtained from a man aged 55-75 years who had recovered from COVID-19.

The chain couples TRBV19 to TRBJ2-7; TRBD1 matches 7 bases. Trimming cost V 5 bases and J 2 bases; bases outside gene matches: 6. The CDR3 has 14 amino acids. The germline V gene has CDR1 LNHDA and CDR2 SQIVND (reference sequence). The CDR3 spells CASSRDSQAYEQYF. The CDR3 region has the DNA TGTGCCAGTAGTCGGGACAGCCAAGCCTACGAGCAGTACTTC.

Concerning this clone: Other DNA sequences of this sample code for an identical CDR3. J is TRBJ2-6 and V is TRBV27; D not resolved. V gave up 3 bases and J gave up 0 bases, with 3 bases separating them. In germline, CDR1 is MNHEY, CDR2 SMNVEV (reference sequence). This CDR3 has 14 residues. The CDR3 is CASSLSSGANVLTF. As DNA, the CDR3 is TGTGCCAGCAGTTTGAGCTCTGGGGCCAACGTCCTGACTTTC.

The V gene is TRBV28, the J gene TRBJ2-5; 8 bases agree with TRBD1. The CDR3 spans 15 residues. V lost 8 bases and J lost 4; bases outside the gene matches: 12. Germline CDR1 is MDHEN and CDR2 is SYDVKM. CDR3 nucleotide sequence: TGTGCCAGCGGTGGTTCGGGCAGGGGGCGAGAGACCCAGTACTTC. Its translation: CASGGSGRGRETQYF.

V is TRBV3-1 (or the pseudogene TRBV3-2) and J is TRBJ2-5, with TRBD2 matching 12 bases. Germline CDR1 is LGHDT and CDR2 is YNNKEL (reference sequence). V shed 2 bases and J 5 bases; nucleotides not matched to a gene: 3. This CDR3 region has 15 residues. Here the CDR3 reads CASSQRTSGIETQYF. The CDR3 DNA reads as TGTGCCAGCAGCCAAAGGACTAGCGGGATCGAGACCCAGTACTTC.

The rearrangement joins TRBV18 to TRBJ2-7, with D tentatively TRBD2 (6 bases). CDR3 size: 16 residues. Trimming left V 3 bases short and J 6 bases short, with 21 bases between. CDR1 KGHSH and CDR2 LQKENI come from the germline V gene. The CDR3 region has the DNA TGTGCCAGCTCACCCCTGGACTTGGGGGGAAGCTCCGAGCAGTACTTC. As protein: CASSPLDLGGSSEQYF.

The chain couples TRBV6-2 or TRBV6-3 to TRBJ2-7, with D tentatively TRBD2 (5 bases). Germline lookup yields CDR1 MNHEY and CDR2 SVGEGT. The CDR3 has 17 amino acids. Trimming removed 0 bases at V and 0 bases at J, with 15 bases between. The CDR3 bases are TGTGCCAGCAGTTACTCACTGAGGCGGGTCAGCTCCTACGAGCAGTACTTC. As protein: CASSYSLRRVSSYEQYF.

This chain uses TRBV19 with TRBJ2-3; 12 bases are shared with TRBD2. The CDR3 totals 18 residues. With V trimmed by 1 base and J by 2 bases, 7 bases remained unmatched. CDR1 is LNHDA and CDR2 is SQIVND in the germline V gene (reference sequence). CDR3 residues: CASSIAQTSGSFTDTQYF. Written as DNA, the CDR3 is TGTGCCAGTAGTATAGCCCAGACTAGCGGGAGTTTCACAGATACGCAGTATTTT. Looking up the rest from reference TRBV19 and TRBJ2-3 gives the full variable domain: DGGITQSPKYLFRKEGQNVTLSCEQNLNHDAMYWYRQDPGQGLRLIYYSQIVNDFQKGDIAEGYSVSREKKESFPLTVTSAQKNPTAFYLCASSIAQTSGSFTDTQYFGPGTRLTVL.

This chain connects TRBV11-2 to TRBJ2-5, with TRBD2 matching 13 bases. Per germline, CDR1 SGHAT and CDR2 FQNNGV. The V segment lost 3 bases and the J segment 1 base; nucleotides outside the gene matches: 11. The CDR3 loop spans 19 amino acids. CDR3 in amino acids: CASSFLPSTSGRFQETQYF. CDR3 coding DNA: TGTGCCAGCAGCTTCTTACCTTCGACTAGCGGGAGGTTCCAAGAGACCCAGTACTTC.